This T cell receptor (beta chain) appears in the sequencing data of a study of CD8 T cells in ankylosing spondylitis. Study observations and caveats: Blood of patients with ankylosing spondylitis appeared to be characterized by a TCR beta motif of eight highly homologous variants. Some motif variants had been reported before (in reactive arthritis synovial fluid and blood). Significant enrichment of disease-linked clones was reported in matched ankylosing spondylitis synovial fluid.

Quantitative 5'-RACE with molecular barcodes was used to make the TCR beta libraries. Via MiXCR, TCRdb re-called the 5' RACE reads, giving one row per CDR3 protein. The sample lists 200,000 to 250,000 distinct CDR3 sequences, roughly 10% seen once, with roughly 6.8% in the top ten. This clonotype occurred many times. What it recognizes is unknown. From germline, CDR1 is SGHRS and CDR2 YFSETQ. J lost 4 bases, V lost 1 base, and 2 bases had no gene match. The CDR3 covers 15 residues. The J gene is TRBJ2-3, the V gene TRBV5-1; 11 nucleotides match TRBD1. This TCR was sampled from a male donor with ankylosing spondylitis or in good health (not recorded which). Sequences were obtained from blood, either unsorted or a sorted T cell fraction (not recorded which). The CDR3 here is CASSLMGQGADTQYF. The CDR3 coding sequence is TGCGCCAGCAGCTTGATGGGACAGGGGGCAGATACGCAGTATTTT.